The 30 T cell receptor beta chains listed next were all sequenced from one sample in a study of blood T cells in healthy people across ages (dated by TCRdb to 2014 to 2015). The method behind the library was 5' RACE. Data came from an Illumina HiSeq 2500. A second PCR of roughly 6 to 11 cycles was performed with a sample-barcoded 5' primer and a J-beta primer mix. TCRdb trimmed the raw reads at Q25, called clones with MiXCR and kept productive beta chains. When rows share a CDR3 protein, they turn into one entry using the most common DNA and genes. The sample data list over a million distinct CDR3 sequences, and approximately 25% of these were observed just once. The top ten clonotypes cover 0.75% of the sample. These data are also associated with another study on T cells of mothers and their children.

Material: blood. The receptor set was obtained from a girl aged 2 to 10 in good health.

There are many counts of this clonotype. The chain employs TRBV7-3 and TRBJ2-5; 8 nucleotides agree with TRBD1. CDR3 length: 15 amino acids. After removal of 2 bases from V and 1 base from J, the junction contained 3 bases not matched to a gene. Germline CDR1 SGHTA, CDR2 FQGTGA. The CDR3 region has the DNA TGTGCCAGCAGCTTAGGGCAGGGGGCCCAAGAGACCCAGTACTTC. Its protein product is CASSLGQGAQETQYF. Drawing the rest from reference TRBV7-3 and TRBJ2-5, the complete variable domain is GAGVSQTPSNKVTEKGKYVELRCDPISGHTALYWYRQSLGQGPEFLIYFQGTGAADDSGLPNDRFFAVRPEGSVSTLKIQRTERGDSAVYLCASSLGQGAQETQYFGPGTRLLVL.

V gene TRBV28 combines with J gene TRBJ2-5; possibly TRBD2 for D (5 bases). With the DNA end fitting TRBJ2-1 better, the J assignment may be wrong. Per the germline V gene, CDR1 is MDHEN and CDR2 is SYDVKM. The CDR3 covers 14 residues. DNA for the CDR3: TGTGCCAGCAGCTCGTGGGCCGGACTGAGTGAGCAGTTCTTC. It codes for CASSSWAGLSEQFF.

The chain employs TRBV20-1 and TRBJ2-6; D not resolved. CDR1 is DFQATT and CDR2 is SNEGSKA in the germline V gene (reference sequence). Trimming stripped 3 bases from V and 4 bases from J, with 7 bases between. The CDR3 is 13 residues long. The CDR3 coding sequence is TGCAGTGCTAGGGTGGACGGGGCCAACGTCCTGACTTTC. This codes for CSARVDGANVLTF.

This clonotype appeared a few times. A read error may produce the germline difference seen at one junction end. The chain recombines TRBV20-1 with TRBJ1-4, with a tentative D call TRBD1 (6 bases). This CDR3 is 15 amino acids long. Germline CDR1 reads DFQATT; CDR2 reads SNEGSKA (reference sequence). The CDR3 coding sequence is TGCAGTGCCAGAGATTATAACCGGGACAACGAAAAACTGTTTTTT. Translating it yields CSARDYNRDNEKLFF.

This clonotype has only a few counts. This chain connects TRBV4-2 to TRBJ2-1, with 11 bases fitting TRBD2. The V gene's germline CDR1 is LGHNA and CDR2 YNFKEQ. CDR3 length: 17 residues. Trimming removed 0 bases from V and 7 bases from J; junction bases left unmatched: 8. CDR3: CASSQDSTSGSGNEQFF. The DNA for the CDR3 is TGTGCCAGCAGCCAAGATTCAACTAGCGGGAGTGGGAATGAGCAGTTCTTC.

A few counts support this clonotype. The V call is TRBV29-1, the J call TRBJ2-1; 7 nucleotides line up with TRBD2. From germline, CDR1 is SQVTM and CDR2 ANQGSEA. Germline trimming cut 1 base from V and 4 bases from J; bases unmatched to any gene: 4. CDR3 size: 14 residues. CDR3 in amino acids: CSVEGLAAYNEQFF. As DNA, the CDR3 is TGCAGCGTTGAAGGTCTAGCGGCTTACAATGAGCAGTTCTTC.

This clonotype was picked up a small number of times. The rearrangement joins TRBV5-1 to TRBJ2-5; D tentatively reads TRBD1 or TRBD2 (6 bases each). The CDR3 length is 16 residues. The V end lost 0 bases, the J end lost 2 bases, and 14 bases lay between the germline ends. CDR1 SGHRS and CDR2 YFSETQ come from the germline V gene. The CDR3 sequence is CASSLAGGRGQETQYF. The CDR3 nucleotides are TGCGCCAGCAGCTTGGCCGGGGGCAGGGGACAAGAGACCCAGTACTTC.

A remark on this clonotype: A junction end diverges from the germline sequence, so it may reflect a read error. This CDR3 reads CASSRQGKPLIF. The CDR3 nucleotides read TGCGCCAGCAGCCGACAGGGAAAGCCCTTGATCTTC. This chain connects TRBV3-1 to TRBJ2-1; 7 positions agree with TRBD1. CDR3 size: 12 residues. The V gene's germline CDR1 is LGHDT and CDR2 YNNKEL (reference sequence).

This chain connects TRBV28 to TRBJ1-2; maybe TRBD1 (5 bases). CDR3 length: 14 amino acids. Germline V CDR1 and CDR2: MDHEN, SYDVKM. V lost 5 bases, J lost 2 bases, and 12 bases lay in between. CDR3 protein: CASSPSQENYGYTF. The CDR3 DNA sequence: TGTGCCAGCAGTCCGTCACAGGAAAACTATGGCTACACCTTC.

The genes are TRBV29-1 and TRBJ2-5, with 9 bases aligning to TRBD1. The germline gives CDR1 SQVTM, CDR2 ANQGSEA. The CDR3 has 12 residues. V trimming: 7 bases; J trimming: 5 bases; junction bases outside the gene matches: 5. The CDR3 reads CSAPGQGETQYF. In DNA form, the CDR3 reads TGCAGCGCCCCTGGACAGGGGGAGACCCAGTACTTC.

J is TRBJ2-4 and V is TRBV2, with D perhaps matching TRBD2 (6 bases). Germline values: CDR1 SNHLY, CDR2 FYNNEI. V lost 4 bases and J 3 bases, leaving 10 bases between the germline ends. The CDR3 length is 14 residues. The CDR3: CASSAGTGKNIQYF. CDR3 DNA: TGTGCCAGCAGTGCCGGGACTGGCAAAAACATTCAGTACTTC.

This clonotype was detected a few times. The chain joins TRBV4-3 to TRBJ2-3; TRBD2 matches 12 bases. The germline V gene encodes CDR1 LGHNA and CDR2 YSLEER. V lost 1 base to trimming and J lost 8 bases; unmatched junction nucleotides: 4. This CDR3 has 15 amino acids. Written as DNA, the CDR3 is TGCGCCAGCAGCCAAGGACTAGCGGGGGTCGGTACGCAGTATTTT. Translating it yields CASSQGLAGVGTQYF.

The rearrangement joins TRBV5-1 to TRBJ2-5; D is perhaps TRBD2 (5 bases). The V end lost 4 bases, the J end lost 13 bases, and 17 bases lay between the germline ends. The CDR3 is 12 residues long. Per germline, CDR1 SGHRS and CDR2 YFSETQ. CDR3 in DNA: TGCGCCAGCAGCCCCGACTCCGTAGGAGGGTACTTC. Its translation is CASSPDSVGGYF.

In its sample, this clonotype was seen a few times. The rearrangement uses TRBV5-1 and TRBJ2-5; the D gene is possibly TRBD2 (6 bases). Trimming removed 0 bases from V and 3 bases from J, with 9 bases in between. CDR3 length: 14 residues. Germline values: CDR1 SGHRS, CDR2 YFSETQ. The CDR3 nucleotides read TGCGCCAGCAGCTTGGAATGGGGGGAAGAGACCCAGTACTTC. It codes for CASSLEWGEETQYF.

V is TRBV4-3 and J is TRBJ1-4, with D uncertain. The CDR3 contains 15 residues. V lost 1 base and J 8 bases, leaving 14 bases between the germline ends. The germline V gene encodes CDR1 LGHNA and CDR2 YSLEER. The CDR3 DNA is TGCGCCAGCAGCCAAGCAACGGCGGGAGGGGAAAAACTGTTTTTT. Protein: CASSQATAGGEKLFF.

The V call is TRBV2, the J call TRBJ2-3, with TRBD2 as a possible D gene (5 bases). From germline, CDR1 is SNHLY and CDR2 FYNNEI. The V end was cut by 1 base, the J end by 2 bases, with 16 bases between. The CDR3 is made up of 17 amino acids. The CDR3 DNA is TGTGCCAGCAGTGAAGGTGGCCAGCCGGGGAACACAGATACGCAGTATTTT. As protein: CASSEGGQPGNTDTQYF.

This CDR3 is CASRLANTEAFF. The CDR3 DNA reads as TGTGCCAGCAGATTGGCGAACACTGAAGCTTTCTTT. The chain joins TRBV7-9 to TRBJ1-1; no definite D call. The CDR3 runs to 12 residues. The germline V gene has CDR1 SEHNR and CDR2 FQNEAQ (reference sequence). Trimming pared 6 bases from V and 1 base from J, leaving 6 bases between.

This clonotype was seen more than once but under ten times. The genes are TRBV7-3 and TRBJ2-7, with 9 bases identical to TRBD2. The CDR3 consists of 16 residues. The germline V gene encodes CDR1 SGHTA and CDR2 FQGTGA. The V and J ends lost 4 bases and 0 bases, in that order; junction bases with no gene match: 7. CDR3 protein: CASSSRLAESSYEQYF. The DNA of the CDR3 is TGTGCCAGCAGCTCCCGACTAGCGGAGAGCTCCTACGAGCAGTACTTC.

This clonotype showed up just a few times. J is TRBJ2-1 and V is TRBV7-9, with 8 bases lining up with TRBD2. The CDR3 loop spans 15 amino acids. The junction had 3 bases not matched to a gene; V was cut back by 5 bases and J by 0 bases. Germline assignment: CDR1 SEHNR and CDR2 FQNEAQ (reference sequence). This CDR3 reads CASSNSGSSYNEQFF. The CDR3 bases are TGTGCCAGCAGCAACAGCGGGAGCTCCTACAATGAGCAGTTCTTC.

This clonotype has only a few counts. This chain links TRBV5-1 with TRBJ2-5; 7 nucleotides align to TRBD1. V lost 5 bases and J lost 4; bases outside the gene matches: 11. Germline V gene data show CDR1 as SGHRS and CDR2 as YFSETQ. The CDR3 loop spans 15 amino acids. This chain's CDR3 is CASRAGGPPAETQYF. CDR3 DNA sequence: TGCGCCAGCAGGGCAGGGGGACCGCCTGCAGAGACCCAGTACTTC. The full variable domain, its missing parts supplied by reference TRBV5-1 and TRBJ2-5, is KAGVTQTPRYLIKTRGQQVTLSCSPISGHRSVSWYQQTPGQGLQFLFEYFSETQRNKGNFPGRFSGRQFSNSRSEMNVSTLELGDSALYLCASRAGGPPAETQYFGPGTRLLVL.

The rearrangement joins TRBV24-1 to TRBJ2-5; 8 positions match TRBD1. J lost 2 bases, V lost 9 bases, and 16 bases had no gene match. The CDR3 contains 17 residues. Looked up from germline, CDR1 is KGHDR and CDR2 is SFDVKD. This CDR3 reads CATGAHQGAWGQETQYF. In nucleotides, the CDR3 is TGTGCCACCGGAGCTCATCAGGGGGCTTGGGGGCAAGAGACCCAGTACTTC.

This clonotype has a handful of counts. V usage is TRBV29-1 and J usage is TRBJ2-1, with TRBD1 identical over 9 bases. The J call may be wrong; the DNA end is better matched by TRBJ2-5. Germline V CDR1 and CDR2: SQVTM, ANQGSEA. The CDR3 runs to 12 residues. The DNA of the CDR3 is TGCAGCCCCCGGGACAGGGTGGGGACCCAGTACTTC. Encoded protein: CSPRDRVGTQYF.

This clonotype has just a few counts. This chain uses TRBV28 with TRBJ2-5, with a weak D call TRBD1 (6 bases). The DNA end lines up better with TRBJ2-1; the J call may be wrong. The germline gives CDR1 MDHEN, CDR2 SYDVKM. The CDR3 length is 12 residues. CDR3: CASTTTGNEQFF. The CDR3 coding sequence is TGTGCCAGCACAACCACAGGGAATGAGCAGTTCTTC.

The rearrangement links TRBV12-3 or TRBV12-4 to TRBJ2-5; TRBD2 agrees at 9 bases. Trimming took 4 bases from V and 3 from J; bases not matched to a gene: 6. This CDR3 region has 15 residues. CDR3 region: CASSSTSGSEETQYF. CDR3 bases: TGTGCCAGCAGTTCAACTAGCGGGTCAGAAGAGACCCAGTACTTC.

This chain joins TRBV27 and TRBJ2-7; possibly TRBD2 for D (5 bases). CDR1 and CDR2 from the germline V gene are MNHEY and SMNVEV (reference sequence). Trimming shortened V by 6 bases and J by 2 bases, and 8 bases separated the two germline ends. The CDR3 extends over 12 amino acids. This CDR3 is CASRDWTYEQYF. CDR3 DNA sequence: TGTGCCAGCAGGGACTGGACCTACGAGCAGTACTTC.

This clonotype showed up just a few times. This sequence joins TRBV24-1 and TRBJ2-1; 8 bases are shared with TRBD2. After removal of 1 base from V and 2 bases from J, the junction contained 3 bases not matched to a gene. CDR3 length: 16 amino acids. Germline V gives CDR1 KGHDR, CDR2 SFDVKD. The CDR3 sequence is CATSDFPGGAYNEQFF. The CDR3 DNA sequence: TGTGCCACCAGTGATTTCCCGGGGGGGGCCTACAATGAGCAGTTCTTC.

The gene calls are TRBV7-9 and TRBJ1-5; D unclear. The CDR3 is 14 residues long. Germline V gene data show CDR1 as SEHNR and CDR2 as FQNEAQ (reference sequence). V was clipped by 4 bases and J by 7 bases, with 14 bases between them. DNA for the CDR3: TGTGCCAGCAGCTCCACGACGTGGCACCAGCCCCAGCATTTT. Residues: CASSSTTWHQPQHF.

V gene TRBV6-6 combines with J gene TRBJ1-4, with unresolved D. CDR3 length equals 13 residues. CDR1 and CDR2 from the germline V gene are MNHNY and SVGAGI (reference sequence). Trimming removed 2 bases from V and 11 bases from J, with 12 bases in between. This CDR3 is CASSYARSEKLFF. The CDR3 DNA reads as TGTGCCAGCAGTTACGCGCGCTCGGAGAAACTGTTTTTT.

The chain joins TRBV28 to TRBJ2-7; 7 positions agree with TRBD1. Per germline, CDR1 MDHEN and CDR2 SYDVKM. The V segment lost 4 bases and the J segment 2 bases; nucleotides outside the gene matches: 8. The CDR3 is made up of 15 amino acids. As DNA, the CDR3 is TGTGCCAGCAGTTCCAGGGACAGCAATACCTACGAGCAGTACTTC. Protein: CASSSRDSNTYEQYF.

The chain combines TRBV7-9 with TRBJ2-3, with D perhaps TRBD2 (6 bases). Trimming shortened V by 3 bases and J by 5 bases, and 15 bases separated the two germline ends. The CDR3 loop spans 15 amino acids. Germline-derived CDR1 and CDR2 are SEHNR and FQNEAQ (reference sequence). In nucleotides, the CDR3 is TGTGCCAGCAGCTTGGACTTCGACGGGGGAGATACGCAGTATTTT. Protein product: CASSLDFDGGDTQYF.